Listed below are T cell receptor beta chains from one sample, sequenced in a study of T cell responses to AZD1222 COVID-19 vaccine. The assay was immunoSEQ multiplex PCR, and TCRdb's table has in-frame clones only and misses some. The sample lists 75,000 to 100,000 clones, approximately 88% occurring once. Sequencing used peripheral blood, obtained on day 0 of AZD1222 vaccination. All receptors derive from an adult in good health. The CDR3 runs from the conserved cysteine through the conserved F or W. The D gene is left open where the match is weak. The listing skips clone size in some rows; elsewhere it reads once, few, many or a size class.

CDR3nt,CDR3aa,d_gene,v_gene,j_gene,abundance,len
TGTGCCAGCCTCTTCCGGGCAGACTTGAACACTGAAGCTTTCTTT,CASLFRADLNTEAFF,NA,TRBV6-5,TRBJ1-1,NA,15
TGTGCCAGCAGCTCCGGTCCCTACTCCAATAAGTACAATGAGCAGTTCTTC,CASSSGPYSNKYNEQFF,NA,TRBV7-8,TRBJ2-1,few,17
TGTGCCACCAGCGTTTGGACTAGCGGGAGAACTTTGGACAAAAACATTCAGTACTTC,CATSVWTSGRTLDKNIQYF,TRBD2,TRBV15,TRBJ2-4,NA,19
TGTGCCAGCAGTTTTCCGGGGGACACTGAAGCTTTCTTT,CASSFPGDTEAFF,NA,TRBV12-3/TRBV12-4,TRBJ1-1,NA,13
TGCAGCGTGGGACAGAGAAATCAGCCCCAGCATTTT,CSVGQRNQPQHF,TRBD1,TRBV29-1,TRBJ1-5,NA,12
TGTGCCCCCTTATTATCTCCGAACACTGAAGCTTTCTTT,CAPLLSPNTEAFF,NA,TRBV28,TRBJ1-1,NA,13
TGTGCCAGCTCACCAAGGTACGACTCCTACGAGCAGTACTTC,CASSPRYDSYEQYF,NA,TRBV18,TRBJ2-7,NA,14
TGTGCCAGCAGTGATAGTCAGAACTATGGCTACACCTTC,CASSDSQNYGYTF,NA,TRBV2,TRBJ1-2,NA,13
TGTGCCAGCAACTCCAATCGGCGGGGGAGCACAGATACGCAGTATTTT,CASNSNRRGSTDTQYF,TRBD2,TRBV7-2,TRBJ2-3,NA,16
TGTGCCAGCAGCCAAGATTCCTGGACGGAAGGGGGCTACGAGCAGTACTTC,CASSQDSWTEGGYEQYF,NA,TRBV14,TRBJ2-7,NA,17
TGCGCCAGCAGCTTGCTTCCCCGGGGACAGGGGGATCAGCCCCAGCATTTT,CASSLLPRGQGDQPQHF,TRBD1,TRBV5-1,TRBJ1-5,NA,17
TGTGCCAGCAAAGAGGGCTACGAGCAGTACTTC,CASKEGYEQYF,NA,TRBV28,TRBJ2-7,NA,11
TGCGCCAGCAGTGGGTCCGGGACAGGGGCCGGGACCCAGTACTTC,CASSGSGTGAGTQYF,TRBD1,TRBV10-1,TRBJ2-5,few,15
TGCGCCAGCAGCCAAGATGCAGGGGTCTACGAGCAGTACTTC,CASSQDAGVYEQYF,NA,TRBV4-1,TRBJ2-7,NA,14
TGTGCCATCAGGGGCTCCGGAGCGGGGGCCTTTGGAGAGCAGTTCTTC,CAIRGSGAGAFGEQFF,TRBD2,TRBV10-3,TRBJ2-1,NA,16
TGTGCCAGCAGTTACAGGGAAGGAAACACCATATATTTT,CASSYREGNTIYF,NA,TRBV12-3/TRBV12-4,TRBJ1-3,once,13
TGTGCTAGTGGCCTACCCAGCTCTGGAAACACCATATATTTT,CASGLPSSGNTIYF,NA,TRBV12-5,TRBJ1-3,NA,14
TGCGCCAGCAGCGAGACAGGGCCCCCTAACTATGGCTACACCTTC,CASSETGPPNYGYTF,TRBD1,TRBV5-1,TRBJ1-2,NA,15
TGTGCCAGCAGTTACTCGAGTCAGTTCTCCTACGAGCAGTACTTC,CASSYSSQFSYEQYF,NA,TRBV6-5,TRBJ2-7,NA,15
TGTGCCAGTAGTATAGATGAGGGGTTCCCCTACGAGCAGTACTTC,CASSIDEGFPYEQYF,NA,TRBV19,TRBJ2-7,NA,15
TGTGCCAGCAGTTACTCGACCGGGGACGTAAAGAGAACAACTAGCGGCTACACCTTC,CASSYSTGDVKRTTSGYTF,NA,TRBV6-2/TRBV6-3,TRBJ1-2,once,19
TGTGCCAGTAGTATCGGGGCGGGTCGATACAATGAGCAGTTCTTC,CASSIGAGRYNEQFF,NA,TRBV19,TRBJ2-1,once,15
TGTGCCAGCAGCCAAGATTCGAGAGGGGACTTTGGGTATGGCTACACCTTC,CASSQDSRGDFGYGYTF,NA,TRBV14,TRBJ1-2,NA,17
TGTGCCAGCAGCAATACAGGCGACTTCGGCGAGAGCTCCTATAATTCACCCCTCCACTTT,CASSNTGDFGESSYNSPLHF,NA,TRBV6-6,TRBJ1-6,NA,20
TGTGCCTCCTCGGTCAGCAGGGGATGGACTGAAGCTTTCTTT,CASSVSRGWTEAFF,NA,TRBV19,TRBJ1-1,NA,14
TGTGCCTGGAGTCGGACAGGGAGTCACGAGCAGTACTTC,CAWSRTGSHEQYF,TRBD1,TRBV30,TRBJ2-7,NA,13
TGTGCCAGCTCACCACGGGGGGACGGAAACACTGAAGCTTTCTTT,CASSPRGDGNTEAFF,NA,TRBV18,TRBJ1-1,NA,15
TGTGCCAGCATGGGGACTAGGAACACCGGGGAGCTGTTTTTT,CASMGTRNTGELFF,TRBD2,TRBV2,TRBJ2-2,NA,14
TGTGCCAGCTCACCACAGTCTGAGGGGAACACCGGGGAGCTGTTTTTT,CASSPQSEGNTGELFF,NA,TRBV18,TRBJ2-2,few,16
TGTGCCAGCAGTTTGCCATACGAGGGGTCGACTGAAGCTTTCTTT,CASSLPYEGSTEAFF,NA,TRBV27,TRBJ1-1,NA,15
TGCAGCGTTGACCGATCTAGCGGGGGGGTACAAGAGACCCAGTACTTC,CSVDRSSGGVQETQYF,TRBD2,TRBV29-1,TRBJ2-5,NA,16
TGTGCCAGCAGCTCCCCGACAGGAGACCCTTATAGCAATCAGCCCCAGCATTTT,CASSSPTGDPYSNQPQHF,NA,TRBV7-9,TRBJ1-5,NA,18
TGTGCCAGCTCACCGTGGCAGAGCACAGATACGCAGTATTTT,CASSPWQSTDTQYF,NA,TRBV18,TRBJ2-3,NA,14
TGTGCCAGCAGCGTCCTACAGGGCTGGGGCTACACCTTC,CASSVLQGWGYTF,NA,TRBV9,TRBJ1-2,NA,13
TGTGCCAGTAGTATTACAGGGGGCTATGGCTACACCTTC,CASSITGGYGYTF,TRBD1,TRBV19,TRBJ1-2,NA,13
TGTGCCAGCACCACTAGGGTCGGGAGCAATCAGCCCCAGCATTTT,CASTTRVGSNQPQHF,NA,TRBV7-2,TRBJ1-5,NA,15
TGTGCCAGCAGCCTGACCTCGGCAGGGGCCGTCTACGAGCAGTACTTC,CASSLTSAGAVYEQYF,NA,TRBV7-2,TRBJ2-7,NA,16
TGCGCCAGCAGCTCGCCGGGGGTGCCTCAAGAGACCCAGTACTTC,CASSSPGVPQETQYF,NA,TRBV5-1,TRBJ2-5,NA,15
TGTGCCAGCAGCTTACAGGGGGCCCTGGGGACTGAAGCTTTCTTT,CASSLQGALGTEAFF,TRBD1,TRBV7-2,TRBJ1-1,NA,15
TGCGCCAGCAGTCAACTTGGGACTAGCGGGAGGGATGAGCAGTACTTC,CASSQLGTSGRDEQYF,TRBD2,TRBV23-1,TRBJ2-7,NA,16
TGTGCCATCAGTGGACACAGGGGCGGGGAAACTGAAGCTTTCTTT,CAISGHRGGETEAFF,TRBD1,TRBV10-3,TRBJ1-1,NA,15
TGTGCCAGCCGAGGCCCGCCCGCAGGGGAAGCTTTCTTT,CASRGPPAGEAFF,NA,TRBV12-3/TRBV12-4,TRBJ1-1,NA,13
TGTGCCAGCAGCCAAGATACAGGGACTGAAGCTTTCTTT,CASSQDTGTEAFF,NA,TRBV3-1/TRBV3-2,TRBJ1-1,NA,13
TGTGCCAGCAGTTTAATGGGGACAGTCACCTATGGCTACACCTTC,CASSLMGTVTYGYTF,TRBD1,TRBV27,TRBJ1-2,NA,15
TGTGCCAGCAGTTTCCTCGGGCAGGGCGGAGGGACTGAAGCTTTCTTT,CASSFLGQGGGTEAFF,NA,TRBV27,TRBJ1-1,NA,16
TGTGCCAGCAGTGAACTTTCAGGGGGCACCGGGGAGCTGTTTTTT,CASSELSGGTGELFF,TRBD1,TRBV6-1,TRBJ2-2,medium-sized,15
TGTGCCAGCAGTGACGATTGGAGTTACGAGCAGTACTTC,CASSDDWSYEQYF,NA,TRBV2,TRBJ2-7,NA,13
TGTGCCAGCAGCTTTGGGACAGGGGAGAAGTATACGCAGTATTTT,CASSFGTGEKYTQYF,TRBD1,TRBV7-9,TRBJ2-3,NA,15
TGCGCCAGCAGCTTGGAGGGGCTCAGCAATCAGCCCCAGCATTTT,CASSLEGLSNQPQHF,NA,TRBV5-1,TRBJ1-5,NA,15
TGTGCCAGCAGCGTAGACCTAGGGTTTCCGGCAGATACGCAGTATTTT,CASSVDLGFPADTQYF,NA,TRBV9,TRBJ2-3,NA,16
TGTGCCAGCAGTCTTCGGCGGGGGGCAGCGGATGGCTACACCTTC,CASSLRRGAADGYTF,NA,TRBV6-5,TRBJ1-2,NA,15
TGTGCCAGCAGCCTAACTAGCGGGCCTTACGAGCAGTACTTC,CASSLTSGPYEQYF,TRBD2,TRBV7-2,TRBJ2-7,NA,14
TGTGCCAGCAGCGGGACAGGGAGCACAGATACGCAGTATTTT,CASSGTGSTDTQYF,TRBD1,TRBV9,TRBJ2-3,NA,14
TGTGCCTCGGGCTTACGGAGCTCCTACGAGCAGTACTTC,CASGLRSSYEQYF,NA,TRBV27,TRBJ2-7,NA,13
TGTGCCAGCAGCTTAGTAAGTCCCGGGGGCATGGACGAGCAGTACTTC,CASSLVSPGGMDEQYF,NA,TRBV11-2,TRBJ2-7,NA,16
TGTGCCAGCAGTGCCAGTTACACCGGGGAGCTGTTTTTT,CASSASYTGELFF,NA,TRBV6-4,TRBJ2-2,NA,13
TGTGCCAGCAGCCCAAAACCACCCCCGAGCTCCTACAATGAGCAGTTCTTC,CASSPKPPPSSYNEQFF,NA,TRBV14,TRBJ2-1,NA,17
TGTGCCAGCAGCCCCCAAAGCCCGTTCTACAATGAGCAGTTCTTC,CASSPQSPFYNEQFF,NA,TRBV7-3,TRBJ2-1,NA,15
TGCGCCAGCAGCTCTATACCGGGACTAGCCGGGGAGCTGTTTTTT,CASSSIPGLAGELFF,TRBD2,TRBV5-1,TRBJ2-2,once,15
TGCGCCAGCAGCTTGAGGGACACAGATCTACGGGCTGAAGCTTTCTTT,CASSLRDTDLRAEAFF,NA,TRBV5-1,TRBJ1-1,NA,16